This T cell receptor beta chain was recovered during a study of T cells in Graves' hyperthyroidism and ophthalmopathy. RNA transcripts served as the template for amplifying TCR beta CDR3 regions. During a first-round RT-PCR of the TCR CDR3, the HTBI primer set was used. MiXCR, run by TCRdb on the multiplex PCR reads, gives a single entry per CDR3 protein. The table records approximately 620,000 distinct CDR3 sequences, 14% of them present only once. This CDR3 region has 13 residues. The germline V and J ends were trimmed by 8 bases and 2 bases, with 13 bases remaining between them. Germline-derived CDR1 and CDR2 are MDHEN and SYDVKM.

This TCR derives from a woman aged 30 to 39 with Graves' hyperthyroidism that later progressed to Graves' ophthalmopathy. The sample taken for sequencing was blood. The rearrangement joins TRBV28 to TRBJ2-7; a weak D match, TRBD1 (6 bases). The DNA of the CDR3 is TGTGCCAGCGCGACCGGGACACCCTACGAGCAGTACTTC. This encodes CASATGTPYEQYF.